A single sample is the source of the 12 T cell receptor beta chains below, sequenced in a study of graft-versus-host responses after intestinal transplantation. Sequencing used immunoSEQ multiplex PCR; TCRdb keeps in-frame clones, though not all of them. The sample has approximately 21,000 clones, 55% to 70% seen once. Sequences were derived from alloreactive CD4+ T cells from a mixed lymphocyte reaction culture, sampled before intestinal transplant. Noted subset: CFSE-low proliferating T cells sorted from roughly 6-day pre-transplant mixed lymphocyte reaction (GvH or HvG direction). The source is a human patient who received an intestinal transplant.

The table lists this clone with a few counts. The J gene is TRBJ2-7, the V gene TRBV20-1; no clear D gene. V was shortened by 5 bases and J by 3 bases, with 8 bases between the two germline ends. Germline loops: CDR1 DFQATT, CDR2 SNEGSKA (reference sequence). This CDR3 is 11 amino acids long. Here the CDR3 reads CSAPLVYEQYF. CDR3 in DNA: TGCAGTGCTCCTCTAGTCTACGAGCAGTACTTC.

The chain couples TRBV13 to TRBJ2-7; 8 nucleotides align to TRBD2. CDR1 and CDR2 (germline): PRHDT, FYEKMQ (reference sequence). The CDR3 is 14 amino acids. V dropped 5 bases and J dropped 4; count of bases not matched to a gene: 7. The chain's CDR3 is CASSAGGGRYEQYF. As DNA, the CDR3 is TGTGCCAGCAGCGCCGGGGGGGGTCGTTACGAGCAGTACTTC.

The J gene is TRBJ2-1, the V gene TRBV19, with a possible D match to TRBD2 (6 bases). Germline assignment: CDR1 LNHDA and CDR2 SQIVND (reference sequence). Trimming removed 10 bases at V and 2 bases at J, with 12 bases between. The CDR3 contains 13 residues. CDR3 coding DNA: TGTGCCACTGGACTACCCACCTACAATGAGCAGTTCTTC. Protein product: CATGLPTYNEQFF.

The chain employs TRBV28 and TRBJ1-2; TRBD1 matches 9 bases. Germline V gene lookup returns CDR1 MDHEN and CDR2 SYDVKM. The CDR3 totals 16 residues. The V and J ends lost 6 bases and 4 bases, in that order; junction bases with no gene match: 12. In DNA form, the CDR3 reads TGTGCCAGCAGCCAACCTCCGGGACAGGGCCTCTATGGCTACACCTTC. It codes for CASSQPPGQGLYGYTF.

The chain has TRBV18 and TRBJ2-1; possibly TRBD2 for D (6 bases). This CDR3 comprises 16 residues. Germline CDR1 and CDR2: KGHSH and LQKENI. The V end lost 2 bases, the J end lost 4 bases, and 15 bases lay between the germline ends. DNA for the CDR3: TGTGCCAGCTCACCATCTACGCGGCTAGCGTACAATGAGCAGTTCTTC. Its protein is CASSPSTRLAYNEQFF.

J is TRBJ1-2 and V is TRBV10-3; possibly TRBD1 for D (5 bases). CDR1 is ENHRY and CDR2 is SYGVKD in the germline V gene. V gave up 0 bases and J gave up 7 bases, with 12 bases separating them. The CDR3 consists of 14 residues. CDR3: CAISESGTGSGYTF. CDR3 DNA: TGTGCCATCAGTGAGTCTGGAACAGGATCTGGCTACACCTTC.

The chain couples TRBV28 to TRBJ1-3; D unresolved. The CDR3 contains 14 residues. The V gene lost 3 bases and the J gene lost 2 bases, with 8 bases spanning the gap. In germline, CDR1 is MDHEN, CDR2 SYDVKM. The CDR3 bases are TGTGCCAGCAGTTTTCCGAGTCCTGGAAACACCATATATTTT. Translating gives CASSFPSPGNTIYF.

The table lists this clone with a few counts. V and J are TRBV5-4 and TRBJ2-3, with D maybe TRBD2 (5 bases). Germline V gene sequence: CDR1 SGHNT, CDR2 YYREEE (reference sequence). V lost 0 bases and J lost 6, with 14 bases in between. This CDR3 spans 15 amino acids. In DNA form, the CDR3 reads TGTGCCAGCAGCTTGGACCAAAGAGGGTTCGATACGCAGTATTTT. Amino acids: CASSLDQRGFDTQYF.

The J gene is TRBJ1-2, the V gene TRBV4-1; possibly TRBD1 for D (5 bases). The germline CDR1 and CDR2 sequences are MGHRA and YSYEKL. V lost 1 base to trimming and J lost 4 bases, with 10 bases between them. This CDR3 spans 14 amino acids. For the CDR3, the DNA is TGCGCCAGCAGCCAAGCTCCAGGGATCTATGGCTACACCTTC. Its protein product is CASSQAPGIYGYTF.

Within the sample, this clone is medium-sized. The gene calls are TRBV6-6 and TRBJ2-7; D uncertain. This CDR3 has 11 amino acids. Germline lookup yields CDR1 MNHNY and CDR2 SVGAGI (reference sequence). The germline V and J ends were trimmed by 3 bases and 5 bases, with 5 bases remaining between them. As DNA, the CDR3 is TGTGCCAGCAGTTATGTCAACGAGCAGTACTTC. Translating it yields CASSYVNEQYF.

This clone has a handful of counts. This chain uses TRBV7-9 with TRBJ2-7; TRBD1 agrees at 8 bases. The CDR3 length is 15 residues. The ends lost 5 bases at V and 0 bases at J; junction bases unmatched: 6. Germline V gives CDR1 SEHNR, CDR2 FQNEAQ (reference sequence). In nucleotides, the CDR3 is TGTGCCAGCAGCCTTGACAGGGGTAGCTCCTACGAGCAGTACTTC. It codes for CASSLDRGSSYEQYF. Together with reference TRBV7-9 and TRBJ2-7, the CDR3 gives the full variable domain: DTGVSQNPRHKITKRGQNVTFRCDPISEHNRLYWYRQTLGQGPEFLTYFQNEAQLEKSRLLSDRFSAERPKGSFSTLEIQRTEQGDSAMYLCASSLDRGSSYEQYFGPGTRLTVT.

The chain carries TRBV30 and TRBJ2-5; no clear D gene. This CDR3 comprises 15 residues. Germline loops: CDR1 GTSNPN, CDR2 SVGIG (reference sequence). V shed 1 base and J shed 5 bases, with 17 bases lying between them. The CDR3 sequence: CAWSGGVGWKETQYF. The CDR3 DNA is TGTGCCTGGAGTGGCGGAGTAGGTTGGAAGGAGACCCAGTACTTC.